A single sample is the source of the 18 T cell receptor beta chains below, sequenced in a study of cytomegalovirus exposure and HLA in healthy donors (dated by TCRdb to about 2017). Library preparation was by the immunoSEQ multiplex PCR assay. For the multiplex PCR, a mixture combining 60 forward primers for TCR Vbeta segments and 13 reverse primers for TCR Jbeta segments was used. Entries here come from immuneACCESS through TCRdb and include only in-frame sequences with V and J called. Some clones fail to appear in such tables; in the studies checked, an unresolved V gene covers under half of the shortfall, and the cause of the remainder is unknown. The sample data list approximately 98,000 clones, and about 81% of these were observed just once. Of the sample, 11% is held by the ten largest clones. The sequenced sample was PBMCs. Receptors originate from a man between 18 and 29 years old in good health and CMV-seropositive.

The rearrangement joins TRBV5-6 to TRBJ1-2; D is unresolved. The germline V and J ends were trimmed by 4 bases and 5 bases, with 15 bases remaining between them. The CDR3 runs 14 residues. Germline CDR1 SGHDT, CDR2 YYEEEE. The CDR3 spells CASSPSGVIYGYTF. For the CDR3, the DNA is TGTGCCAGCAGCCCCAGCGGGGTCATATATGGCTACACCTTC.

The J gene is TRBJ2-5, the V gene TRBV28, with TRBD1 matching 8 bases. Per germline, CDR1 MDHEN and CDR2 SYDVKM. The CDR3 has 15 amino acids. The V gene end was trimmed by 6 bases and the J gene end by 5 bases; junction bases not matched to a gene: 11. The CDR3 nucleotides are TGTGCCAGCAGCCACACAGGGGGTGAGAGGGAGACCCAGTACTTC. Residues: CASSHTGGERETQYF.

The rearrangement links TRBV27 to TRBJ1-2, with a possible D match to TRBD1 (5 bases). This CDR3 comprises 14 residues. V gave up 5 bases and J gave up 4 bases, with 14 bases separating them. Germline V gene data show CDR1 as MNHEY and CDR2 as SMNVEV (reference sequence). As DNA, the CDR3 is TGTGCCAGCAGTCCATTGACAGCTACCTATGGCTACACCTTC. Translation: CASSPLTATYGYTF.

J is TRBJ2-1 and V is TRBV5-1; TRBD2 matches 7 bases. With V trimmed by 0 bases and J by 5 bases, 11 bases remained unmatched. This CDR3 spans 17 amino acids. Germline CDR1 is SGHRS and CDR2 is YFSETQ. CDR3 nucleotides: TGCGCCAGCAGCTTGGATCTTTTAGCGGGCGCTAACAATGAGCAGTTCTTC. It is translated as CASSLDLLAGANNEQFF.

The chain combines TRBV7-9 with TRBJ2-7; TRBD1 might be the D (5 bases). Trimming removed 1 base at V and 6 bases at J, with 10 bases between. Germline assignment: CDR1 SEHNR and CDR2 FQNEAQ (reference sequence). The CDR3 has 13 amino acids. CDR3 protein: CASSLGPGAEQYF. DNA of the CDR3: TGTGCCAGCAGCTTAGGGCCTGGGGCCGAGCAGTACTTC.

DNA for the CDR3: TGTGCCAGCAGTCAAACTTGGACAGGGAACACTGAAGCTTTCTTT. It specifies CASSQTWTGNTEAFF. This rearrangement joins TRBV6-6 to TRBJ1-1, with TRBD1 identical over 7 bases. The junction had 7 bases not matched to a gene; V was cut back by 5 bases and J by 1 base. The CDR3 covers 15 residues. Germline CDR1 MNHNY, CDR2 SVGAGI (reference sequence).

This clone has more than one count but fewer than ten. The V and J genes are TRBV7-9 and TRBJ2-3, with TRBD2 matching over 10 bases. The junction had 10 bases not matched to a gene; V was cut back by 8 bases and J by 5 bases. The CDR3 has 15 amino acids. Per germline, CDR1 SEHNR and CDR2 FQNEAQ (reference sequence). CDR3 residues: CASEDSGGARDTQYF. The DNA for the CDR3 is TGTGCCAGCGAGGACAGCGGGGGGGCAAGAGATACGCAGTATTTT. The full variable domain, its missing parts supplied by reference TRBV7-9 and TRBJ2-3, is DTGVSQNPRHKITKRGQNVTFRCDPISEHNRLYWYRQTLGQGPEFLTYFQNEAQLEKSRLLSDRFSAERPKGSFSTLEIQRTEQGDSAMYLCASEDSGGARDTQYFGPGTRLTVL.

The V and J genes are TRBV6-1 and TRBJ2-1; TRBD2 agrees at 9 bases. Germline values: CDR1 MNHNS, CDR2 SASEGT. The V segment lost 3 bases and the J segment 0 bases; nucleotides outside the gene matches: 9. The CDR3 length is 18 residues. CDR3 residues: CASSDNSGGYSSYNEQFF. The CDR3 DNA reads TGTGCCAGCAGTGACAATAGCGGGGGTTACAGCTCCTACAATGAGCAGTTCTTC.

This clone was seen a few times. This chain connects TRBV6-5 to TRBJ2-7, with 14 bases matching TRBD2. Germline assignment: CDR1 MNHEY and CDR2 SVGAGI. The V gene end was trimmed by 5 bases and the J gene end by 3 bases; junction bases not matched to a gene: 3. CDR3 length equals 15 residues. The CDR3 DNA reads as TGTGCCAGCAGTCGGACTAGCGGGGGGCTCTACGAGCAGTACTTC. This gives the protein CASSRTSGGLYEQYF.

This sequence joins TRBV6-6 and TRBJ2-3; TRBD2 aligns across 7 bases. The CDR3 runs 13 residues. Trimming took 10 bases from V and 6 from J; bases not matched to a gene: 10. The germline V gene encodes CDR1 MNHNY and CDR2 SVGAGI (reference sequence). The CDR3 coding sequence is TGTGCCACGCAACTGACTAGCCGGGATACGCAGTATTTT. Translated: CATQLTSRDTQYF.

V and J are TRBV27 and TRBJ1-3, with 9 bases that match TRBD1. This CDR3 comprises 14 residues. J lost 7 bases, V lost 3 bases, and 4 bases had no gene match. Germline CDR1 MNHEY, CDR2 SMNVEV (reference sequence). The CDR3 protein is CASSLGQGLNTIYF. CDR3 nucleotide sequence: TGTGCCAGCAGTTTGGGACAGGGATTGAACACCATATATTTT.

The chain couples TRBV11-2 to TRBJ1-2; TRBD1 matches at 7 bases. This CDR3 contains 14 residues. Per germline, CDR1 SGHAT and CDR2 FQNNGV. The V gene end was trimmed by 4 bases and the J gene end by 7 bases; junction bases not matched to a gene: 9. Written as DNA, the CDR3 is TGTGCCAGCAGCTGGAAACAGGGGCTGAGTGGCTACACCTTC. It specifies CASSWKQGLSGYTF.

This clone has only a few counts. In DNA, the CDR3 is TGTGCCAGCAGCTTAGCGAGGTTGCGGGGGGGGGACGAGCAGTACTTC. Its translation: CASSLARLRGGDEQYF. The chain employs TRBV7-2 and TRBJ2-7, with TRBD2 matching 9 bases. The CDR3 is 16 residues long. The germline V gene has CDR1 SGHTA and CDR2 FQGNSA. After removal of 0 bases from V and 5 bases from J, the junction contained 8 bases not matched to a gene.

The chain employs TRBV5-1 and TRBJ2-2, with TRBD1 matching 9 bases. CDR1 is SGHRS, CDR2 YFSETQ, per germline. The CDR3 totals 14 residues. V was pared by 4 bases and J by 5 bases, with 3 bases of the junction left unmatched. The CDR3 protein is CASSGTGRTGELFF. The CDR3 bases are TGCGCCAGCAGCGGGACAGGGCGGACCGGGGAGCTGTTTTTT.

The chain couples TRBV7-6 to TRBJ2-2; TRBD2 is a possible D gene (6 bases). Per germline, CDR1 SGHVS and CDR2 FNYEAQ. The germline V and J ends were trimmed by 5 bases and 0 bases, with 10 bases remaining between them. The CDR3 runs 15 residues. CDR3 DNA: TGTGCCAGCAGCGCCGGGGGACCGAACACCGGGGAGCTGTTTTTT. Protein: CASSAGGPNTGELFF.

The gene calls are TRBV27 and TRBJ2-7; D uncertain. Germline V CDR1 and CDR2: MNHEY, SMNVEV (reference sequence). CDR3 length: 13 residues. The V end was cut by 5 bases, the J end by 3 bases, with 11 bases between. The CDR3 bases are TGTGCCAGCAGTCCGAGGCCCCACTACGAGCAGTACTTC. Residues: CASSPRPHYEQYF.

The chain recombines TRBV7-9 with TRBJ2-1, with TRBD2 matching over 8 bases. Germline V gene data show CDR1 as SEHNR and CDR2 as FQNEAQ (reference sequence). V lost 6 bases and J lost 7; bases outside the gene matches: 5. This CDR3 spans 13 amino acids. The DNA for the CDR3 is TGTGCCAGCAGAGATAGCGGGGAAAATGAGCAGTTCTTC. Protein: CASRDSGENEQFF.

The chain joins TRBV4-1 to TRBJ1-2, with 8 bases lining up with TRBD1. CDR1 is MGHRA and CDR2 is YSYEKL in the germline V gene. The trim removed 5 bases at V and 4 bases at J, leaving 18 bases unmatched. This CDR3 is built from 18 residues. CDR3 residues: CASSKRGAGGQTSYGYTF. In DNA form, the CDR3 reads TGCGCCAGCAGCAAAAGAGGGGCAGGGGGCCAGACCTCCTATGGCTACACCTTC.